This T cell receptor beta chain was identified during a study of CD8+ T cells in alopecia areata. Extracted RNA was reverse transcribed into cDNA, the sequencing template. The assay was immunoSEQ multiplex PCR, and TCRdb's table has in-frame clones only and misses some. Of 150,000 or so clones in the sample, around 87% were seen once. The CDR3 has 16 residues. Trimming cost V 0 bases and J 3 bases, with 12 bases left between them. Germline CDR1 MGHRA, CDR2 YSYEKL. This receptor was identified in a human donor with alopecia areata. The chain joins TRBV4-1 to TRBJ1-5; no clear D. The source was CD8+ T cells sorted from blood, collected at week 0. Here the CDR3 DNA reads TGCGCCAGCAGCCAAGATCATCGCAGACACAATCAGCCCCAGCATTTT. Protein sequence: CASSQDHRRHNQPQHF.